Below, 6 T cell receptor beta chains from the same sample are listed, as sequenced in a study of blood T cells in healthy people across ages. Primers used in a second PCR of about 6 to 12 cycles were a sample-barcoded 5' primer and a J-beta primer mix. One entry per CDR3 protein results from TCRdb running MiXCR on the 5' RACE reads. The table records about a million distinct CDR3 sequences, roughly 47% of them present only once. Specimen: blood. These receptors came from a woman aged 55-75 years in good health.

The chain uses TRBV20-1 and TRBJ2-4; 7 bases are a match to TRBD2. The end of the DNA fits TRBJ2-7 better, so the J call may be wrong. The germline V gene encodes CDR1 DFQATT and CDR2 SNEGSKA (reference sequence). There are 14 residues in the CDR3. The CDR3 DNA reads as TGCAGTGCTAGAGATTCTAGCGGAGCCTACGAGCAGTACTTC. The encoded protein is CSARDSSGAYEQYF.

The rearrangement joins TRBV20-1 to TRBJ2-3; D perhaps matches TRBD1 (6 bases). This CDR3 contains 12 residues. Germline CDR1 is DFQATT and CDR2 is SNEGSKA (reference sequence). The CDR3 DNA reads TGCGCAGACAGGCCCCGCACAGATACGCAGTATTTT. This encodes CADRPRTDTQYF.

The chain has TRBV6-1 and TRBJ2-5; D is ambiguous. The ends were cut back, 4 bases at V and 7 bases at J, with 13 bases in the middle. CDR3 length equals 13 residues. In germline, CDR1 is MNHNS, CDR2 SASEGT. CDR3 sequence reads: CASSGSGLRTQYF. DNA of the CDR3: TGTGCCAGCAGTGGTTCGGGCCTTAGGACCCAGTACTTC.

The rearrangement uses TRBV5-5 and TRBJ2-3; either TRBD1 or TRBD2 may fit D (6 bases each). Trimming removed 2 bases from V and 6 bases from J, with 19 bases in between. The CDR3 sequence is 16 residues long. The germline CDR1 and CDR2 sequences are SGHKS and YYEKEE (reference sequence). Here the CDR3 reads CASSLGGNLIVDTQYF. The CDR3 DNA reads as TGTGCCAGCAGCTTAGGGGGGAATTTGATTGTGGATACGCAGTATTTT.

The rearrangement joins TRBV9 to TRBJ2-6; D unclear. The germline V gene has CDR1 SGDLS and CDR2 YYNGEE. V dropped 0 bases and J dropped 2 bases, with 6 bases sitting between them. The CDR3 runs to 15 residues. CDR3 sequence reads: CASSVGQAGANVLTF. The CDR3 DNA sequence: TGTGCCAGCAGCGTAGGCCAGGCTGGGGCCAACGTCCTGACTTTC.

The CDR3 DNA sequence: TGCGCCAGCAGCTTGGTTTTTAACGGTGATGAGCAGTTCTTC. Protein: CASSLVFNGDEQFF. The chain joins TRBV5-1 to TRBJ2-1; D is ambiguous. Looked up from germline, CDR1 is SGHRS and CDR2 is YFSETQ. This CDR3 comprises 14 residues. The V end lost 0 bases, the J end lost 8 bases, and 12 bases lay between the germline ends.